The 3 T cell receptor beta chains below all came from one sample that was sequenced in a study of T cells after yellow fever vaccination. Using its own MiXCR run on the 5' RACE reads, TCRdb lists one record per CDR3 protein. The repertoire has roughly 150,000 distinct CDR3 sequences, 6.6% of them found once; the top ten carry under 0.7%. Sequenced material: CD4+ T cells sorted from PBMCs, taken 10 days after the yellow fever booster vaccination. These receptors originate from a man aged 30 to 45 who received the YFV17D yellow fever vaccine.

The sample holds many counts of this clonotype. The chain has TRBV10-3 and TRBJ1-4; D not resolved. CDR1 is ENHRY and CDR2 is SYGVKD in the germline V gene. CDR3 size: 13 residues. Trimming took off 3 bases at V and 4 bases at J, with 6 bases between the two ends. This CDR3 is CAISEPVNEKLFF. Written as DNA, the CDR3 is TGTGCCATCAGTGAACCCGTTAATGAAAAACTGTTTTTT.

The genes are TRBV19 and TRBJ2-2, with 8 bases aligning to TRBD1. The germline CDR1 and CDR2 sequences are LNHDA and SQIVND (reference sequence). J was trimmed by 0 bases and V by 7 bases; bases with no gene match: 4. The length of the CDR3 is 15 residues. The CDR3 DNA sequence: TGTGCCAGTACCCAGACAGGGGCGAACACCGGGGAGCTGTTTTTT. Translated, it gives CASTQTGANTGELFF.

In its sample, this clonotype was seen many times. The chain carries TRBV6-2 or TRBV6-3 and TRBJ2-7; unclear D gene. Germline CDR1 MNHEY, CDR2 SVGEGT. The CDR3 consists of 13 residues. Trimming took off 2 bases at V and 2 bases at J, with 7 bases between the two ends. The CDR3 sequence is CASSYEPPYEQYF. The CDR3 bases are TGTGCCAGCAGTTACGAGCCCCCCTACGAGCAGTACTTC.